This T cell receptor (beta chain) was recorded in a study of CD8+CD57+ T cells in acquired aplastic anemia (dated by TCRdb to 2016 to 2018). As for the study more broadly: A mean of about 3 ug of DNA, ranging from about 0.17 to 30 ug, was extracted from sorted CD4+ and CD8+ cells. CD8+CD57+ expansion was defined as frequency above the mean frequency observed in healthy subjects. Summary of the overall study and its limitations: Although roughly 30 CD8+ CDR3 sequences were shared by patients and controls, these sequences appeared highly expressed in patients and within the immunodominant clones of patients. Patients and healthy controls showed no significant difference in CD8+ Simpson's diversity (P=0.060).

TCR beta VDJ combination and CDR3 sequence profiling used genomic DNA as the template. An Illumina HiSeq 2000 was the platform used for TCR repertoire sequencing. The study's own analysis went as follows. TRBV/TRBJ rearrangement plots, CDR3 size and DJ length profiles, and Simpson's diversity index were used to assess repertoires. Whichever DNA sequence was most abundant in the deep sequencing data was defined as the immunodominant clone. CDR3 amino acid sequences were checked for sharing between subjects and were compared against published repertoires and the VDJdb database. TCRdb ran its own pipeline on the public reads, namely fastp trimming at Q25 and MiXCR clone calling, and kept in-frame beta chains. Each entry is one CDR3 protein sequence, shown with its most common DNA and genes. These V and J calls derive from TCRdb rather than the authors' analysis. For this sample the table gives 200,000 to 300,000 distinct CDR3 sequences, of which 45% to 50% were detected only once. Under 9% of the sample comes from the top ten.

This clonotype was seen at least ten times. The clone's antigen remains unknown. A junction end diverges from the germline sequence, so it may reflect a read error. The CDR3 runs 11 residues from the cysteine to the phenylalanine. Left in the record is the CDR3 DNA by itself, 33 bases read in frame from the first base. Patients chosen for sequencing had shown expansion of CD8+CD57+ cells by flow cytometry. Every patient had severe acquired aplastic anemia, diagnosed using the International Study of Aplastic Anemia and Agranulocytosis and Camitta criteria. At the time blood was sampled, none of the patients had received any therapy. The study deep-sequenced TCR repertoires of sorted CD4+ and CD8+ blood T cells from severe aplastic anemia patients and healthy subjects. In the USA, patient enrollment took place under clinicaltrials.gov protocols 00001620, 01623167, 00001397, 00071045, 00081523 and 00961064. Ficoll-Paque density gradient centrifugation was used to isolate peripheral blood mononuclear cells. CD4+ and CD8+ T cells were sorted by FACS or magnetic beads before DNA extraction.

The sequenced sample was sorted CD4+, CD8+, or CD8+CD57+ T cells (not recorded which) from PBMCs. The sequence was obtained from a human donor with aplastic anemia. The chain links TRBV12-3 or TRBV12-4 with TRBJ2-1; 8 bases in between match TRBD1. Here is the DNA: TGTGCCAGCAGTTCTGACAGGGGAAAGTCCTTC. Protein translation: CASSSDRGKSF.